The T cell receptor (beta chain) described here comes from a study of OX40 agonist ivuxolimab in advanced cancers. Sequencing used immunoSEQ multiplex PCR; TCRdb keeps in-frame clones, though not all of them. In the table there are under 100,000 clones, about 88% of which are singletons. With 8 bases removed from V and 0 bases from J, the gap between germline ends came to 5 bases. The CDR3 loop spans 13 amino acids. Looked up from germline, CDR1 is MDHEN and CDR2 is SYDVKM. V is TRBV28 and J is TRBJ1-6; D is unclear. The TCR sequence derives from an adult with an advanced solid tumor such as melanoma, head and neck, liver or kidney cancer. The sample was CD4+ or CD8+ T cells sorted from blood, taken in a trial of the OX40 agonist ivuxolimab. CDR3 residues: CASGGSYNSPLHF. In DNA, the CDR3 is TGTGCCAGCGGTGGCTCCTATAATTCACCCCTCCACTTT.